This paragraph covers one T cell receptor (beta chain) sequence. No antigen is known for it. Base qualities are missing; no much larger clone stands one base away. The collaborating institutions used their own protocols to collect whole blood in K2EDTA tubes. For TCRbeta analysis, collaborator samples were shipped as frozen whole blood, as isolated PBMCs, or as DNA extracted from either sample type. TCRbeta CDR3 regions were amplified from genomic DNA using the immunoSEQ Assay, a bias-controlled multiplex PCR. From the authors' description of their analysis: Nucleated cell counts per sample were estimated from amplification of reference gene primers within the assay. To quantify the absolute abundance of each unique TCRbeta CDR3 rearrangement, sequence reads were collapsed and filtered. For each sample, productive Simpson clonality was calculated as the square root of Simpson's diversity index across productive rearrangements. TCRdb stores this immuneACCESS table with in-frame sequences only. Part of the clones is absent; in the studies checked, under half of the shortfall reflects unresolved V genes, and no reason is known for the rest. V, J and clone size were drawn from that table, and D and trimming were deduced from the DNA. In this sample the table shows 150,000 to 200,000 clones, around 84% of which occur a single time. The top ten clones comprise roughly a fifth of the sample.

The source of the sample is a study of blood T cell repertoires in COVID-19 (dated by TCRdb to about 2020). About the study as a whole: The collaborator samples originated in the United States, Italy and Spain and spanned the acute and convalescent phases of COVID-19. Sample metadata almost always included a de-identified subject ID, COVID-19 status, age in years and sex. The samples were drawn from two sources: the first 160 participants of the ongoing ImmuneRACE study, and fewer than 1,500 subjects contributed by 6 global collaborators. The material from the prospective study consisted of cDNA or gDNA derived from T cells, B-cell-depleted T cells, or PBMCs. The repertoires were released in a freely available public database intended as a resource for research on the immune response to SARS-CoV-2. Deeply sampled blood TCRbeta repertoires from subjects exposed to, actively infected with, or recovered from COVID-19 were included in the dataset. Where available, HLA class I and class II types were taken from metadata supplied by the sample provider and were not determined by assay-based typing.

On the study overall, not on this receptor specifically: The quantity of clinical and demographic metadata differed by source and by participant and was supplied without curation.

The germline V gene (reference sequence) gives CDR1 as SEHNR and CDR2 as FQNEAQ. Its CDR3 holds 16 amino acids, cysteine through phenylalanine. The CDR3 DNA has 48 bases and is translated from base 1. The junction shows trimming of 3 bases on V and 5 bases on J, and the gene matches do not reach 9 bases of it. The specimen sequenced was peripheral blood. This TCR derives from a woman older than 75 with acute or convalescent COVID-19. This chain is built from TRBV7-9 and TRBJ2-1, and 8 junctional nucleotides match TRBD2. The DNA sequence is given as TGTGCCAGCAGCTTTTCCACGGGAGGGCCGAACAATGAGCAGTTCTTC. This yields the protein CASSFSTGGPNNEQFF.